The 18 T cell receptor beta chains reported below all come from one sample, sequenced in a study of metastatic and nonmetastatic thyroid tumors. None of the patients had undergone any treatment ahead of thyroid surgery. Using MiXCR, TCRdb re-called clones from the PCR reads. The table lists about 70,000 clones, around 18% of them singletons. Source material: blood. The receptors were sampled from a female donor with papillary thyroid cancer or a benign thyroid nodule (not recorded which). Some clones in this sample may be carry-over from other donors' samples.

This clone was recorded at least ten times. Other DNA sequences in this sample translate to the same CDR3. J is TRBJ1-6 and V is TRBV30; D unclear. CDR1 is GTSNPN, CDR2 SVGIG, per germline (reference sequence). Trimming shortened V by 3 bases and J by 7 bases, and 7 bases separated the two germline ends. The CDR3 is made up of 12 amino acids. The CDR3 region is CAWSVGNSPLHF. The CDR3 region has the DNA TGTGCCTGGAGCGTAGGGAATTCACCCCTCCACTTT.

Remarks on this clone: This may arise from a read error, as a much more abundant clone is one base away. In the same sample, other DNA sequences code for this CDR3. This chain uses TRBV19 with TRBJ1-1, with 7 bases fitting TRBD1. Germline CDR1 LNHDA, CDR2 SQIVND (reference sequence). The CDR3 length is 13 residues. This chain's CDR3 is CASGDSVNTEAFF. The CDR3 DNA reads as TGTGCCAGCGGGGACAGCGTAAACACTGAAGCCTTCTTT.

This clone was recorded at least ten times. The CDR3 region has the DNA TGTGCCAGCAGCCTGGGACAGCCATATCAGCCCCAGCATTTT. Translated: CASSLGQPYQPQHF. The rearrangement uses TRBV3-1 and TRBJ1-5; 7 bases line up with TRBD1. The ends lost 4 bases at V and 5 bases at J; junction bases unmatched: 5. Looked up from germline, CDR1 is LGHDT and CDR2 is YNNKEL (reference sequence). This CDR3 is 14 amino acids long.

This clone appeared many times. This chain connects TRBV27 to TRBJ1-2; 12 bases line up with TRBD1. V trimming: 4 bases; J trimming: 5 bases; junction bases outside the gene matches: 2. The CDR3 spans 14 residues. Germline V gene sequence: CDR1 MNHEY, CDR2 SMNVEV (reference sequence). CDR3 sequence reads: CASSSGQGAYGYTF. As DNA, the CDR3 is TGTGCCAGCAGTTCGGGACAGGGGGCTTATGGCTACACCTTC.

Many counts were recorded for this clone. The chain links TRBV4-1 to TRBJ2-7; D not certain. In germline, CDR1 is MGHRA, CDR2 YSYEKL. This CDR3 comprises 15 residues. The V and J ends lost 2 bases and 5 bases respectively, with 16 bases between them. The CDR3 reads CASSQTHGSRDEQYF. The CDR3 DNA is TGCGCCAGCAGCCAAACTCACGGCTCCCGCGACGAGCAGTACTTC.

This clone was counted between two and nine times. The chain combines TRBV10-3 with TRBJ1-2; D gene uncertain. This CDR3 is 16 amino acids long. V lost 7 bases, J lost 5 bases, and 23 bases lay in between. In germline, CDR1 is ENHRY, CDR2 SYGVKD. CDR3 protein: CAITPGSLESVYGYTF. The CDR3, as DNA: TGTGCCATCACCCCGGGCAGTCTCGAGAGTGTATATGGCTACACCTTC.

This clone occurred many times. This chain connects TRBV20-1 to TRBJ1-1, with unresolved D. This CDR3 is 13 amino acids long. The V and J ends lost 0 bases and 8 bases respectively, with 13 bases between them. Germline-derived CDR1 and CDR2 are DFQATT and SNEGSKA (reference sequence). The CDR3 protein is CSARDTGTPEAFF. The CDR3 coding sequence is TGCAGTGCTAGAGATACCGGAACGCCAGAAGCTTTCTTT.

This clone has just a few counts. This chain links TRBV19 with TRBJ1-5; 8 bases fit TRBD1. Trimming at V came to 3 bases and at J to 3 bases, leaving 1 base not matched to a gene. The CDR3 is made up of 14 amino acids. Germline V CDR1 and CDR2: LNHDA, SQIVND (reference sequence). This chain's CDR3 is CASSMGQANQPQHF. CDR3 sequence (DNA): TGTGCCAGTAGTATGGGACAGGCCAATCAGCCCCAGCATTTT.

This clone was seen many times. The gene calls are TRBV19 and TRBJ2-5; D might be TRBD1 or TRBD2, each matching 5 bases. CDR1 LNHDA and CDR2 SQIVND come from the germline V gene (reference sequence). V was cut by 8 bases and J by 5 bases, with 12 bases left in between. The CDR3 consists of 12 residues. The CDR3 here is CASGAGGETQYF. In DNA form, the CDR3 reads TGTGCCAGTGGGGCGGGCGGGGAGACCCAGTACTTC.

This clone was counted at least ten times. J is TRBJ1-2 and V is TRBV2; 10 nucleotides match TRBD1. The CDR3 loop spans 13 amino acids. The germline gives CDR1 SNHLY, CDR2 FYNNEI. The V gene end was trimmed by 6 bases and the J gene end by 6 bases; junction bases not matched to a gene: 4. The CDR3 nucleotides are TGTGCCAGCAGCGCCGGGACAGGGGATGGCTACACCTTC. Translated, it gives CASSAGTGDGYTF.

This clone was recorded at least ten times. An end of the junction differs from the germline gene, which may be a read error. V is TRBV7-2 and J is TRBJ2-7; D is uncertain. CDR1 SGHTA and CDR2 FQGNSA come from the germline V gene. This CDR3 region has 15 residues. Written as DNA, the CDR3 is TGTGCCAGCAGCTTAGCCAGCACCAATACCTACGCGCAGTACTTC. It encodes CASSLASTNTYAQYF.

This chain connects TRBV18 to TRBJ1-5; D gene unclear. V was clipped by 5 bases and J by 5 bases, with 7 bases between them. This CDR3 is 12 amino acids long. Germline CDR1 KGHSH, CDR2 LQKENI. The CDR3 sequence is CASSVTDQPQHF. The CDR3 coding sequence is TGTGCCAGCTCAGTCACAGATCAGCCCCAGCATTTT.

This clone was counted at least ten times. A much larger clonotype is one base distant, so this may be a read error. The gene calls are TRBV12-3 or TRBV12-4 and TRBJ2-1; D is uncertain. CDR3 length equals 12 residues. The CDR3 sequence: CASGFGLNEQFF. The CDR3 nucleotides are TGTGCCAGCGGTTTCGGGTTGAATGAGCAGTTCTTC.

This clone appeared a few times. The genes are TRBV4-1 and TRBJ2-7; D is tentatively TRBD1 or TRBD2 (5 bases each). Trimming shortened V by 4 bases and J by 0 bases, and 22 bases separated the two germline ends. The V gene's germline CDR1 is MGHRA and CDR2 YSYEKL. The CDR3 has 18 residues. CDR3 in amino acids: CASSLSPGTFGPSYEQYF. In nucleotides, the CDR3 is TGCGCCAGCAGCCTCTCACCGGGGACGTTTGGGCCCTCCTACGAGCAGTACTTC.

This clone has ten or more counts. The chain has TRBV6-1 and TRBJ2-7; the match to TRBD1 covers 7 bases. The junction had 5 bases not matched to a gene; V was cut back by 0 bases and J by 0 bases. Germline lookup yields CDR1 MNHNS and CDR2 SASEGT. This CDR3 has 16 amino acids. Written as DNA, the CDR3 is TGTGCCAGCAGTGAAGCGAGGGGGCTCAGCTCCTACGAGCAGTACTTC. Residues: CASSEARGLSSYEQYF.

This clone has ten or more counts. CDR3 bases: TGTGCCAGCAGCCCCCCTGGACAGGTTAATTCACCCCTCCACTTT. Translating gives CASSPPGQVNSPLHF. The chain links TRBV12-3 or TRBV12-4 to TRBJ1-6; 7 bases agree with TRBD1. CDR3 length equals 15 residues. The trim removed 6 bases at V and 6 bases at J, leaving 8 bases unmatched.

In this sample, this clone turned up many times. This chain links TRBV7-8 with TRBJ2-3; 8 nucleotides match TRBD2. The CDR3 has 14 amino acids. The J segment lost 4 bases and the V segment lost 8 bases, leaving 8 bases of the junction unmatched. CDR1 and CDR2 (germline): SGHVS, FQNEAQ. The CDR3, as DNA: TGTGCCAGCGGAATGCGGGGGGCGGCAGATACGCAGTATTTT. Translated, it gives CASGMRGAADTQYF.

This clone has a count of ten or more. CDR3 sequence reads: CASSDGYEQYF. For the CDR3, the DNA is TGTGCCAGCAGTGACGGTTACGAGCAGTACTTC. The chain carries TRBV6-4 and TRBJ2-7, with D unclear. Trimming removed 2 bases from V and 4 bases from J, with 3 bases in between. The germline V gene encodes CDR1 MRHNA and CDR2 SNTAGT. The CDR3 sequence is 11 residues long.